This T cell receptor beta chain is drawn from a study of CD8 T cells in ankylosing spondylitis. Study findings and constraints: What seemed typical of ankylosing spondylitis blood was a TCR beta motif built from several highly homologous variants. Certain motif variants had earlier appeared in reactive arthritis synovial fluid and blood. Matched ankylosing spondylitis synovial fluid reportedly showed significant enrichment of disease-linked clones.

This clonotype was observed a handful of times. Its target is unknown. This CDR3 has 15 residues. V dropped 2 bases and J dropped 3 bases, with 11 bases sitting between them. In germline, CDR1 is GTSNPN, CDR2 SVGIG (reference sequence). Construction of TCR beta libraries was performed using quantitative 5'-RACE with molecular barcodes. TCRdb reprocessed the 5' RACE reads via MiXCR and lists one record per CDR3 protein. Counted here are roughly 440,000 distinct CDR3 sequences, roughly a sixth occurring once; the ten biggest clones make up 1%. The chain is built from TRBV30 and TRBJ2-6; D not certain. The specimen sequenced was blood, either unsorted or a sorted T cell fraction (not recorded which). The TCR sequence derives from a male donor with ankylosing spondylitis. The CDR3 here is CAWSKGGGGANVLTF. Here the CDR3 DNA reads TGTGCCTGGAGTAAGGGCGGTGGTGGGGCCAACGTCCTGACTTTC.